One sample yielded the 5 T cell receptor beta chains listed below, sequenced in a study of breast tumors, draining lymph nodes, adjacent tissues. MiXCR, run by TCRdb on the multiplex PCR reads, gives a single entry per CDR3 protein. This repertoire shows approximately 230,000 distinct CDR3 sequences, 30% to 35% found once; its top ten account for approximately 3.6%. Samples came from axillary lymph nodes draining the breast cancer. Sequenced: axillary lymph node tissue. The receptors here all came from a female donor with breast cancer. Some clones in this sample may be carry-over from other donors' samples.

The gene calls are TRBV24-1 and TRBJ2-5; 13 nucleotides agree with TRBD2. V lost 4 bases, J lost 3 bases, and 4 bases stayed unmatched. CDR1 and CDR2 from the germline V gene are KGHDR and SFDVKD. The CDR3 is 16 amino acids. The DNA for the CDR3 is TGTGCCACCAGTGACCCCGGGACTAGCGGGAAAGAGACCCAGTACTTC. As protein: CATSDPGTSGKETQYF.

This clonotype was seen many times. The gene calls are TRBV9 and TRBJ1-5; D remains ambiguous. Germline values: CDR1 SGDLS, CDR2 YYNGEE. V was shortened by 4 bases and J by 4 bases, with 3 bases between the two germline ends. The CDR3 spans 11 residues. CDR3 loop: CASSLNQPQHF. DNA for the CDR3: TGTGCCAGCAGCCTTAATCAGCCCCAGCATTTT.

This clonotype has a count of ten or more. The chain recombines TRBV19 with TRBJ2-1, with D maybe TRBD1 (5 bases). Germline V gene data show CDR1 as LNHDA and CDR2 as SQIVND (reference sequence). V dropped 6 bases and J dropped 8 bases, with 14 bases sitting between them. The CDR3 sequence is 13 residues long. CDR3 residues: CASRPDSIDEQFF. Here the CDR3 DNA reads TGTGCCAGTAGACCTGACAGTATCGATGAGCAGTTCTTC.

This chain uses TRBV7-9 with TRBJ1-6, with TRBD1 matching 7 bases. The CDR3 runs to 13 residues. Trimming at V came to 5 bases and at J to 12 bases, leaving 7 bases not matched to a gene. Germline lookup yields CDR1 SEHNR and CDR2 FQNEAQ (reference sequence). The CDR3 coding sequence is TGTGCCAGCAGCACCTCGACAGGGCAACCCCTCCACTTT. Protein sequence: CASSTSTGQPLHF.

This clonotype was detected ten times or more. The CDR3 DNA follows: TGTGCCAGCAGCCAATACAGTGAGAACACCATATATTTT. Protein: CASSQYSENTIYF. This chain uses TRBV3-1 with TRBJ1-3; D call uncertain. V was pared by 2 bases and J by 7 bases, with 9 bases between. The CDR3 has 13 amino acids. Germline V CDR1 and CDR2: LGHDT, YNNKEL (reference sequence).